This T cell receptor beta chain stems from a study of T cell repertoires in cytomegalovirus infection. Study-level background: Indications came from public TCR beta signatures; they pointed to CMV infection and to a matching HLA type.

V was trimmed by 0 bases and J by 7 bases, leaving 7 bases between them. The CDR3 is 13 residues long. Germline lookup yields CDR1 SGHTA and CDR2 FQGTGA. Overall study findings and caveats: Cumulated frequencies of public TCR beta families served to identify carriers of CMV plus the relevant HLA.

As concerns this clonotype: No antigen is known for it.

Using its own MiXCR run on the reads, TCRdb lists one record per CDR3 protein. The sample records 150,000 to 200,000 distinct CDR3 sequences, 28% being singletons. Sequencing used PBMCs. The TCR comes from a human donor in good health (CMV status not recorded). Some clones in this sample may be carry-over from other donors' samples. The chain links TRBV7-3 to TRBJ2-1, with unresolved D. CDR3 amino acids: CASSLTPENEQFF. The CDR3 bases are TGTGCCAGCAGCTTAACGCCAGAGAATGAGCAGTTCTTC.